The present entry profiles one T cell receptor (beta chain) with its context. The source of the sample is a study of shared clonotypes between healthy human individuals. This CDR3 has 14 residues. CDR1 is SGHRS, CDR2 YFSETQ, per germline. V lost 1 base, J lost 6 bases, and 14 bases lay in between. The test was conducted at deep level. The assay was immunoSEQ multiplex PCR, and TCRdb's table has in-frame clones only and misses some. The sample consists of about 470,000 clones, roughly three quarters of them appearing once. The chain employs TRBV5-1 and TRBJ2-7; D might be TRBD1 (5 bases). The sequenced sample consisted of PBMCs. The receptor's source is a woman aged 35 to 49 in good health. Some clones in this sample may be carry-over from other donors' samples. Here the CDR3 reads CASSLPWPRVEQYF. CDR3 DNA: TGCGCCAGCAGCTTGCCATGGCCCAGGGTCGAGCAGTACTTC.